This T cell receptor (beta chain) was sequenced during a study of neoadjuvant anti-PD-1 for oral cavity cancer (dated by TCRdb to the early 2020s). Context from the whole study: Patients mostly received three to four biweekly doses of nivolumab at 3 mg/kg before curative-intent surgical resection. For patients who did not progress, a fourth nivolumab dose was given around day 43, followed by definitive surgical resection on days 50-56. Under RECIST 1.1, patients with complete response, partial response or stable disease were classed as responders, and patients with progression were classed as non-responders. The parent correlative cohort included some 13 patients, with an approximately 33% response rate.

The research as a whole found: Greater tumor shrinkage correlated with larger post-treatment sizes of preexisting intratumoral clones, which suggests that expansion of preexisting clones contributed to response. A higher pretreatment blood Treg/Th17 ratio correlated with both higher pretreatment blood TCRbeta clonality and lower post-treatment tumor TCRbeta clonality. Only three patients per response group were included in the TCR analyses, and larger cohorts for validation were called for by the authors.

Survey sequencing of tumors used two replicates per sample, and the tumor libraries mostly started from 4.5 to 5.5 ug of input genomic DNA. The immunoSEQ hsTCRbeta kit was used to prepare TCRbeta libraries, following the manufacturer's instructions. Sequencing of the completed libraries took place using an Illumina NovaSeq 6000 S4 flow cell after they had been pooled to approximately 3 nM. Processing in the source paper ran as follows. The immunoSEQ Analyzer was used for raw data preprocessing and quality control. The analysis was restricted to productive rearrangements, with each unique CDR3 amino acid sequence defining a clonotype. Repertoire clonality was estimated as the Gini-Simpson index, computed with the R package tcR. Gini indices were compared with Student's t test, and associations with tumor size change were assessed by Pearson correlation. The table was pulled from immuneACCESS by TCRdb, which kept in-frame rearrangements only. Such tables lose some clones; where checked, under half of the loss comes from unresolved V genes, and the rest has no known cause. Clonal size and the V and J genes are those of that table, whereas D and trimming came from the DNA. The sample profile shows 20,000 to 25,000 clones; roughly 45% of them were found once. 40% of the sample lies in the top ten.

This specimen's time point label, interpreted: after neoadjuvant nivolumab, at surgical resection. Patients had been newly diagnosed with stage II-IVA oral cavity squamous cell carcinoma, and no prior systemic or radiation treatment had been given to the patients. The cohort was made up of patients with locally advanced, HPV-negative oral cavity squamous cell carcinoma. The samples were obtained from a longitudinal correlative study of a single-arm phase II trial testing neoadjuvant nivolumab in oral cavity squamous cell carcinoma. Genomic DNA-based TCRbeta sequencing was performed on subject-matched pre- and post-treatment PBMCs and tumors from three responders and three non-responders. Genomic DNA was isolated from tumor tissue using the Maxwell RSC DNA from Tissue kit. The V end loses 1 base and the J end loses 4 bases, and a stretch of 5 bases separates them. CDR1 and CDR2, per the germline V gene, are SGHAT and FQNNGV. Counted from cysteine to phenylalanine, this CDR3 has 13 amino acids. Only the CDR3 part of the read is kept: 39 bases, read in frame from the first base.

About this clone: Its antigen target is currently unknown. Per-base qualities were not stored, and no clone one base away is much larger.

The material sequenced was tumor tissue, taken after nivolumab (anti-PD-1) treatment. The rearranged chain carries TRBV11-2 and TRBJ1-5; the D gene is not confidently resolved. This clonotype was obtained from a person aged 40 to 85 with oral cavity squamous cell carcinoma. The CDR3 sequence is CASSLATNQPQHF. The nucleotides read TGTGCCAGCAGCTTAGCTACGAATCAGCCCCAGCATTTT. With the portions outside the CDR3 filled from the reference TRBV11-2 and TRBJ1-5 genes, the complete variable region becomes EAGVAQSPRYKIIEKRQSVAFWCNPISGHATLYWYQQILGQGPKLLIQFQNNGVVDDSQLPKDRFSAERLKGVDSTLKIQPAKLEDSAVYLCASSLATNQPQHFGDGTRLSIL.